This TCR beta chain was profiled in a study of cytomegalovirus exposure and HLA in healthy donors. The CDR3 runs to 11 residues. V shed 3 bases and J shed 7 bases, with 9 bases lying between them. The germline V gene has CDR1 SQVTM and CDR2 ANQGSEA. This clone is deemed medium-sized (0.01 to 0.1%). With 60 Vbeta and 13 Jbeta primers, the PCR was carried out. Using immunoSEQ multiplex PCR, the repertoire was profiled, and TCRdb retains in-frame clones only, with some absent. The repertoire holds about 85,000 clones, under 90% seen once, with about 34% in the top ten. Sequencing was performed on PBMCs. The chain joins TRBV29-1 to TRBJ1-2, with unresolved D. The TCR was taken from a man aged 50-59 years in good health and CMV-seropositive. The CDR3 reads CSVEPGSGYTF. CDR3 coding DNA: TGCAGCGTTGAGCCAGGCTCTGGCTACACCTTC. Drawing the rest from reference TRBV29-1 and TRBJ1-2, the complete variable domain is SAVISQKPSRDICQRGTSLTIQCQVDSQVTMMFWYRQQPGQSLTLIATANQGSEATYESGFVIDKFPISRPNLTFSTLTVSNMSPEDSSIYLCSVEPGSGYTFGSGTRLTVV.